Listed below are T cell receptor beta chains from one sample, sequenced in a study of blood T cell repertoires in COVID-19. Measured with immunoSEQ multiplex PCR; TCRdb has only the in-frame clones, and not every one. The sample carries around 250,000 clones, around 87% recorded once. The specimen sequenced was PBMCs or T cells enriched from blood (not recorded which). These receptors all come from a woman between 50 and 59 years old who had recovered from COVID-19. Both conserved end residues are part of each CDR3.

>TRBV7-9|TRBJ1-4
CASSFSVPGQGGNEKLFF
>TRBV28|TRBJ2-7
CASSLPPAYEQYF
>TRBV11-2|TRBJ2-1
CASSFPREGPPYNEQFF
>TRBV5-1|TRBJ1-4
CASSPGATNEKLFF
>TRBV9|TRBJ2-1
CASSASGTGLLNEQFF
>TRBV18|TRBJ1-5
CASSPQAGGSNQPQHF
>TRBV4-1|TRBJ2-1
CASSQDEGNEQFF
>TRBV30|TRBJ1-2
CAWSAWEGGGYGYTF
>TRBV19|TRBJ1-5
CASSNADQPQHF
>TRBV18|TRBJ2-1
CASSLLRLAGVAHEQFF
>TRBV2|TRBJ2-1
CASSEVGGNYNEQFF
>TRBV6-5|TRBJ1-1
CASLPGHSRQAFF
>TRBV7-2|TRBJ1-3
CASSLGGQGARGNTIYF
>TRBV19|TRBJ2-7
CASSTGGGPYEQYF
>TRBV2|TRBJ1-6
CASSEDRWTDSPLHF
>TRBV6-6|TRBJ1-5
CASSRGRGNQPQHF
>TRBV28|TRBJ1-1
CASRVPGQPNTEAFF
>TRBV5-5|TRBJ2-7
CASSPGTGPEQYF
>TRBV3-1/TRBV3-2|TRBJ2-5
CASSIAGGPGETQYF
>TRBV9|TRBJ2-2
CASSVGHTGELFF
>TRBV12-5|TRBJ2-1
CASGFNLAEYNEQFF
>TRBV19|TRBJ2-1
CASSIQAGPYNEQFF
>TRBV7-6|TRBJ2-7
CASSSTGRPSYEQYF
>TRBV18|TRBJ2-1
CASSPPFSYNEQFF
>TRBV9|TRBJ2-2
CASSVGLAGDQTGELFF
>TRBV10-3|TRBJ2-7
CATEQVPRYEQYF
>TRBV9|TRBJ1-3
CASSAAGSSGNTIYF
>TRBV2|TRBJ2-1
CASSVLAGGSDEQFF
>TRBV5-1|TRBJ1-6
CASRGSPTYNSPLHF
>TRBV7-2|TRBJ2-4
CASSSGLAGLAKNIQYF
>TRBV19|TRBJ1-5
CASSTAGQSNQPQHF
>TRBV7-2|TRBJ2-7
CASSLRSGLAGTSYEQYF
>TRBV6-4|TRBJ2-6
CASSPGERSGANVLTF
>TRBV6-1|TRBJ2-1
CASSEKRAGLNEQFF
>TRBV28|TRBJ2-5
CASSLGISQETQYF
>TRBV7-3|TRBJ2-1
CASSLTSSTPGFF
>TRBV7-9|TRBJ1-3
CASSWGGAGPSGNTIYF
>TRBV7-9|TRBJ2-3
CASSLAFSSTDTQYF
>TRBV12-3/TRBV12-4|TRBJ2-6
CASGSSGANVLTF
>TRBV19|TRBJ2-1
CASSDRGWGSNEQFF
>TRBV2|TRBJ1-2
CASSELGQGRGYTF
>TRBV3-1/TRBV3-2|TRBJ1-4
CASSHPGGEKLFF